Each of the 13 T cell receptor beta chains below was sequenced from the same sample in a study of blood T cells in healthy people across ages. Primers used in a second PCR of about 6 to 11 cycles were a sample-barcoded 5' primer and a J-beta primer mix. TCRdb recomputed calls from the 5' RACE reads with MiXCR, one row per CDR3 protein. The top ten clones hold around 2.1% of a sample with over 1.5 million distinct CDR3 sequences, around 50% of them seen once. The sequenced material came from blood. The receptors come from a middle-aged woman in good health.

This chain connects TRBV3-1 to TRBJ2-3; no definite D call. The CDR3 loop spans 18 amino acids. V gave up 1 base and J gave up 2 bases, with 19 bases separating them. Germline CDR1 LGHDT, CDR2 YNNKEL (reference sequence). As DNA, the CDR3 is TGTGCCAGCAGCCAAGGCCCGCTCGGACCCACACTCACAGATACGCAGTATTTT. It codes for CASSQGPLGPTLTDTQYF.

The genes are TRBV28 and TRBJ1-2, with D maybe TRBD1 (6 bases). From germline, CDR1 is MDHEN and CDR2 SYDVKM. V was shortened by 5 bases and J by 5 bases, with 18 bases between the two germline ends. This CDR3 spans 15 amino acids. Here the CDR3 DNA reads TGTGCCAGCAGTCCCCCCGCGGGGGCTCGGTATGGCTACACCTTC. Its translation: CASSPPAGARYGYTF.

The rearrangement joins TRBV28 to TRBJ1-2; the D gene is possibly TRBD1 (6 bases). The CDR3 has 14 residues. Trimming removed 2 bases at V and 6 bases at J, with 13 bases between. Germline V gene data show CDR1 as MDHEN and CDR2 as SYDVKM. In nucleotides, the CDR3 is TGTGCCAGCAGTTTAGGGGGCAGGAATAATGGCTACACCTTC. Translation gives CASSLGGRNNGYTF.

This clonotype has more than one count but fewer than ten. The chain joins TRBV29-1 to TRBJ2-3; D might be TRBD1 (5 bases). Per germline, CDR1 SQVTM and CDR2 ANQGSEA. The CDR3 consists of 14 residues. Trimming pared 8 bases from V and 0 bases from J, leaving 15 bases between. The CDR3, as DNA: TGCAGCTGCCCCCGGCAGGGTAGCACAGATACGCAGTATTTT. It encodes CSCPRQGSTDTQYF.

This clonotype came up a few times. The genes are TRBV12-3 or TRBV12-4 and TRBJ2-1; 11 bases map to TRBD1. This CDR3 has 16 amino acids. The ends lost 5 bases at V and 12 bases at J; junction bases unmatched: 15. The CDR3, as DNA: TGTGCCAGCAGTCCCTCCGGGACAGGGGGGAGAAGGGGGCAGTTCTTC. This translates into CASSPSGTGGRRGQFF.

This chain connects TRBV7-2 to TRBJ2-7; 12 nucleotides match TRBD2. Germline V lookup: CDR1 SGHTA, CDR2 FQGNSA. The CDR3 spans 16 residues. The ends lost 2 bases at V and 4 bases at J; junction bases unmatched: 6. The CDR3 DNA sequence: TGTGCCAGCAGCTTAACCCTAGCGGGGGGGCCTTACGAGCAGTACTTC. It yields the protein CASSLTLAGGPYEQYF.

This clonotype came up a few times. The CDR3 region has the DNA TGTGCCAGCAGGACAACCTCGGGACAGATAAACATTCAGTACTTC. Translating gives CASRTTSGQINIQYF. This chain links TRBV7-2 with TRBJ2-4; 7 bases align to TRBD1. The CDR3 extends over 15 amino acids. Germline CDR1 reads SGHTA; CDR2 reads FQGNSA. With V trimmed by 6 bases and J by 6 bases, 11 bases remained unmatched.

The chain links TRBV6-2 or TRBV6-3 to TRBJ1-2, with TRBD1 as a possible D gene (5 bases). Between the trimmed V and J ends, which lost 1 base and 5 bases, there was a span of 20 bases. This CDR3 contains 17 residues. Germline-derived CDR1 and CDR2 are MNHEY and SVGEGT. CDR3 loop: CASSYFGPRVLGYGYTF. In DNA form, the CDR3 reads TGTGCCAGCAGTTACTTCGGCCCCAGGGTCCTGGGGTATGGCTACACCTTC.

The chain has TRBV7-2 and TRBJ1-6, with D maybe TRBD1 (6 bases). V shed 1 base and J shed 9 bases, with 16 bases lying between them. The germline CDR1 and CDR2 sequences are SGHTA and FQGNSA. This CDR3 has 16 amino acids. CDR3 amino acids: CASSLVGHLIGSPLHF. CDR3 sequence (DNA): TGTGCCAGCAGCTTAGTGGGACACCTTATCGGTTCACCCCTCCACTTT.

This rearrangement joins TRBV9 to TRBJ2-3, with TRBD2 matching over 10 bases. CDR1 SGDLS and CDR2 YYNGEE come from the germline V gene. The CDR3 spans 16 residues. The J segment lost 4 bases and the V segment lost 3 bases, leaving 8 bases of the junction unmatched. CDR3 protein: CASSAHPSGGADTQYF. The CDR3, as DNA: TGTGCCAGCAGCGCCCACCCTAGCGGGGGCGCAGATACGCAGTATTTT.

Remarks on this clonotype: Possible read error: a much larger clone is one base away. The chain recombines TRBV4-3 with TRBJ2-5, with 11 bases fitting TRBD2. The CDR3 loop spans 15 amino acids. Per the germline V gene, CDR1 is LGHNA and CDR2 is YSLEER. The CDR3: CASNQDALAGGTQYF. The CDR3 region has the DNA TGCGCCAGCAACCAAGACGCTCTAGCGGGGGGGACCCAGTACTTC.

This clonotype was recorded at least ten times. V and J are TRBV7-9 and TRBJ2-3, with D perhaps TRBD1 (5 bases). The CDR3 has 14 amino acids. CDR1 is SEHNR and CDR2 is FQNEAQ in the germline V gene (reference sequence). The V gene lost 5 bases and the J gene lost 0 bases, with 9 bases spanning the gap. CDR3 nucleotide sequence: TGTGCCAGCAGCCCAGACAGTAGCACAGATACGCAGTATTTT. It codes for CASSPDSSTDTQYF.

This clonotype was counted only a few times. The V gene is TRBV10-3, the J gene TRBJ2-3; tentative D call: TRBD2 (6 bases). The germline V gene has CDR1 ENHRY and CDR2 SYGVKD. CDR3 size: 14 residues. Trimming took off 7 bases at V and 0 bases at J, with 11 bases between the two ends. CDR3 protein: CAITRLESTDTQYF. In DNA form, the CDR3 reads TGTGCCATCACTAGACTAGAGAGCACAGATACGCAGTATTTT.